What follows describes a single TCR beta chain. Its specificity is unknown. Primers for the PCR totalled 60 Vbeta and 13 Jbeta. Profiling relied on immunoSEQ multiplex PCR, and the TCRdb table lists in-frame clones only, not all of them. This sample has 150,000 or so clones, with approximately 74% found just once. While unrecorded immune exposures were likely, the donors were nominally healthy when sampled. These data belong to a study of cytomegalovirus exposure and HLA in healthy donors. Study in general: Of all 360 or so donors who were genotyped, roughly 85% belonged to the Caucasian-associated ancestry cluster. Whole-study findings and limits: One variant, a missense change in DCLRE1C, was linked in a later analysis to TCR beta V- and J-gene trimming.

Material for sequencing was PBMCs. The sequence derives from a male donor in good health and CMV-seronegative.

Here the CDR3 reads CASSFSFRPDRDSEKLFF. CDR3 bases: TGTGCCAGCAGTTTCAGTTTTCGTCCAGACAGGGACTCTGAAAAACTGTTTTTT. The rearrangement uses TRBV28 and TRBJ1-4, with TRBD1 matching 7 bases. The junction had 17 bases not matched to a gene; V was cut back by 3 bases and J by 7 bases. The CDR3 has 18 amino acids. Germline CDR1 reads MDHEN; CDR2 reads SYDVKM.